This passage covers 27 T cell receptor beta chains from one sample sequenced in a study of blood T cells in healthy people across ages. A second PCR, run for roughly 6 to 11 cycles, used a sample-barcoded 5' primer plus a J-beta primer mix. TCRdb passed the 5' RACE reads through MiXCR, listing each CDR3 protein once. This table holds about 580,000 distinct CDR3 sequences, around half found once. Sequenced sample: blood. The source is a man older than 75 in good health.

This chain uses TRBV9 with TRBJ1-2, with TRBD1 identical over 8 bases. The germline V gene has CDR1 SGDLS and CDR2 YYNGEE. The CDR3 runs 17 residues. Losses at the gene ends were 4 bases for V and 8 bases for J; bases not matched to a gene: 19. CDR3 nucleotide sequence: TGTGCCAGCAGCATGGGGCCTGTGGGGACAGGATCACAAGGCTACACCTTC. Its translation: CASSMGPVGTGSQGYTF.

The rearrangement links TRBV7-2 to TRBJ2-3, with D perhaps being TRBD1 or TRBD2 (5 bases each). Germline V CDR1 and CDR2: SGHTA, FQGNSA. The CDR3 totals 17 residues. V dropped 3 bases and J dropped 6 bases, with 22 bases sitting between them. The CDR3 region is CASSFRVSPSRGDTQYF. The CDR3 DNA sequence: TGTGCCAGCAGCTTCAGGGTTTCACCCTCTAGAGGGGATACGCAGTATTTT.

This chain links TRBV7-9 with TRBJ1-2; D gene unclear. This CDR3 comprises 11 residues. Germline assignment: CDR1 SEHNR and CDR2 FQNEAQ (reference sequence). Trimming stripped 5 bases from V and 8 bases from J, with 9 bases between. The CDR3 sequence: CASSPSGGYTF. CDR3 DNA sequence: TGTGCCAGCAGCCCAAGTGGGGGCTACACCTTC.

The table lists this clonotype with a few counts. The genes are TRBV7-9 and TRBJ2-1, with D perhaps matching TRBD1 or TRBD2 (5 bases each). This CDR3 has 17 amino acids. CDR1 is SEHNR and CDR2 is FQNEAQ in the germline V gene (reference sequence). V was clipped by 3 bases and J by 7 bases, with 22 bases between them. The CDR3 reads CASSFSSGTGITNEQFF. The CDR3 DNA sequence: TGTGCCAGCAGCTTCTCATCCGGGACGGGGATTACGAATGAGCAGTTCTTC.

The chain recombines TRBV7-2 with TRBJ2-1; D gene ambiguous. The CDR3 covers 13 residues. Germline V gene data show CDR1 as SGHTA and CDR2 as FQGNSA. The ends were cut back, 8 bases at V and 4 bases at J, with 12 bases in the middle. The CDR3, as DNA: TGTGCCAGCGGCAGGTTTGGGTACAATGAGCAGTTCTTC. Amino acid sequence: CASGRFGYNEQFF. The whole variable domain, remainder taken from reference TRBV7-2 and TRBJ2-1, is GAGVSQSPSNKVTEKGKDVELRCDPISGHTALYWYRQSLGQGLEFLIYFQGNSAPDKSGLPSDRFSAERTGGSVSTLTIQRTQQEDSAVYLCASGRFGYNEQFFGPGTRLTVL.

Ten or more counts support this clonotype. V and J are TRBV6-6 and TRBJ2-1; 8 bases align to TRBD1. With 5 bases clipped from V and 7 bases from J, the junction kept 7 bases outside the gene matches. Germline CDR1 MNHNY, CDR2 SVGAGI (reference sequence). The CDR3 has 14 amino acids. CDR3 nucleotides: TGTGCCAGCAGTAATGGACAGGGAACAAATGAGCAGTTCTTC. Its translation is CASSNGQGTNEQFF.

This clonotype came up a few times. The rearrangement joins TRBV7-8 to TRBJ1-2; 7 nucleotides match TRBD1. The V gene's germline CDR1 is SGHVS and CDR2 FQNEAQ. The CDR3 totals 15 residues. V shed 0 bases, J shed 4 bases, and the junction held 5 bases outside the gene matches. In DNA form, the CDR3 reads TGTGCCAGCAGCTTAGCGCAGGGGGTGGGCTATGGCTACACCTTC. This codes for CASSLAQGVGYGYTF.

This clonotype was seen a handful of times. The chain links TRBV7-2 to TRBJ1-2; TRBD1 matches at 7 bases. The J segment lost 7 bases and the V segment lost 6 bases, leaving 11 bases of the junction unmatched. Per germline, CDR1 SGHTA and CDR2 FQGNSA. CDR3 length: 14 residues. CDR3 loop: CASSRDSQSGGYTF. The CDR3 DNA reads TGTGCCAGCAGTCGGGACAGTCAGTCCGGTGGCTACACCTTC.

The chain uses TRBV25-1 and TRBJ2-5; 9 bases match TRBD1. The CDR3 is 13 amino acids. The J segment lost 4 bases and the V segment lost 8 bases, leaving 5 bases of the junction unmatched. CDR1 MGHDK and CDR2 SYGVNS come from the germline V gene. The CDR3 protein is CASQTGGRETQYF. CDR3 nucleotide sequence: TGTGCCAGCCAAACAGGGGGCAGAGAGACCCAGTACTTC.

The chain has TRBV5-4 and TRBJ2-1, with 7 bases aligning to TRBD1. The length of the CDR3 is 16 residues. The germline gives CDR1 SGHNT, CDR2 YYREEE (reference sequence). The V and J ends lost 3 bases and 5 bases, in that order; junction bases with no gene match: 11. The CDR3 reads CASSSTPGTVDNEQFF. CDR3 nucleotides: TGTGCCAGCAGCTCAACCCCCGGGACAGTAGACAATGAGCAGTTCTTC.

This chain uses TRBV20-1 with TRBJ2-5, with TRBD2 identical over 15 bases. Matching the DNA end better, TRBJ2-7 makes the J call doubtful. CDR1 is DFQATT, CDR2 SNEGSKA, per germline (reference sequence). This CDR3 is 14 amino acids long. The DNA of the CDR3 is TGCAGTGCTGGGACTAGCGGGAGGAGGAGCGAGCAGTACTTC. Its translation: CSAGTSGRRSEQYF.

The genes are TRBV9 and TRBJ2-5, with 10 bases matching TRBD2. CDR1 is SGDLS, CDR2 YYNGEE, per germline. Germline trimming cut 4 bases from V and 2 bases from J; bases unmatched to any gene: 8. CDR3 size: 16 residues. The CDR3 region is CASSPQAGGLQETQYF. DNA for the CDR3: TGTGCCAGCAGCCCTCAAGCGGGGGGGTTACAAGAGACCCAGTACTTC.

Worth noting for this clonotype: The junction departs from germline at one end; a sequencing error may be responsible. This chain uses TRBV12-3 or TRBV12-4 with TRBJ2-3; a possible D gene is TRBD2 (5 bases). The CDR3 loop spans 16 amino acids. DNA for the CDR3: TGTGCCAGCAGCCCATCAAGCAGGAGGAACACAGATACGGAGTATTTT. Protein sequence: CASSPSSRRNTDTEYF.

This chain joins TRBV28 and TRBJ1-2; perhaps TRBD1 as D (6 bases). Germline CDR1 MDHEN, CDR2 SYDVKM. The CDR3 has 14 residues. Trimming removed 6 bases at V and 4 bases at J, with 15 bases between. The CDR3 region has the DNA TGTGCCAGCAGCATTCAAACAGGGCTCTATGGCTACACCTTC. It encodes CASSIQTGLYGYTF.

CDR3 DNA sequence: TGCAGCACGGAGAGGACAGATACGCAGTATTTT. Its translation: CSTERTDTQYF. The V and J genes are TRBV29-1 and TRBJ2-3, with unresolved D. Germline V gene sequence: CDR1 SQVTM, CDR2 ANQGSEA. This CDR3 comprises 11 residues. V was clipped by 8 bases and J by 3 bases, with 9 bases between them.

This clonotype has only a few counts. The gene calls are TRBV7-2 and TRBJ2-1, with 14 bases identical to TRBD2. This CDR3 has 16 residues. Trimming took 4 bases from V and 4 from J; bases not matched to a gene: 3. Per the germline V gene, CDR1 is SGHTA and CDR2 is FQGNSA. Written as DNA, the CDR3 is TGTGCCAGCAGCTCCCGACTAGCGGGAGGGTACAATGAGCAGTTCTTC. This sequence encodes CASSSRLAGGYNEQFF.

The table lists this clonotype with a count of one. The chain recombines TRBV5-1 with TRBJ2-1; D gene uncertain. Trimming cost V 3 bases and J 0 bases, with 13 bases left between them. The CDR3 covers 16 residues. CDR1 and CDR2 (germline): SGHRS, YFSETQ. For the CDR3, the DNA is TGCGCCAGCAGCTGGGATCTGTCTGACTCCTACAATGAGCAGTTCTTC. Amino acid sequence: CASSWDLSDSYNEQFF.

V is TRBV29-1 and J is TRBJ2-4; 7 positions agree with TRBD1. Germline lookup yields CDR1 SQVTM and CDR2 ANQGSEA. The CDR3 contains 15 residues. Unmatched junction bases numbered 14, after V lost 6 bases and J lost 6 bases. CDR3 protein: CSVVIPQGSGNIQYF. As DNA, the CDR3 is TGCAGCGTCGTTATACCACAGGGGTCGGGAAACATTCAGTACTTC. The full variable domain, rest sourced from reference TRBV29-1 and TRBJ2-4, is SAVISQKPSRDICQRGTSLTIQCQVDSQVTMMFWYRQQPGQSLTLIATANQGSEATYESGFVIDKFPISRPNLTFSTLTVSNMSPEDSSIYLCSVVIPQGSGNIQYFGAGTRLSVL.

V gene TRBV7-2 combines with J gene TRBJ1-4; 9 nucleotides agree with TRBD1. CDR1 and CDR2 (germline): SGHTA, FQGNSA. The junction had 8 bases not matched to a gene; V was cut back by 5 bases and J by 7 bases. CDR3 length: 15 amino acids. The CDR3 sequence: CASSPERDRVEKLFF. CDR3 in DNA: TGTGCCAGCAGCCCAGAACGGGACAGGGTTGAAAAACTGTTTTTT.

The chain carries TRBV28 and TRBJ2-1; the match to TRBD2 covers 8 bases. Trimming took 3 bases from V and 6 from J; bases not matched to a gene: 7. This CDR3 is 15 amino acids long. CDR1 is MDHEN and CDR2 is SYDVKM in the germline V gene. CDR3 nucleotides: TGTGCCAGCAGTTTTTGGCGGGGGGAGGGCAATGAGCAGTTCTTC. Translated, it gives CASSFWRGEGNEQFF.

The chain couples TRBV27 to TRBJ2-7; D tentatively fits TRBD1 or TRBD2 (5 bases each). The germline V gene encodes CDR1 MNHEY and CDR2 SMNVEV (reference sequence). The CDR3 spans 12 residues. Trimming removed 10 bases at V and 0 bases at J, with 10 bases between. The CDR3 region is CATRGDSYEQYF. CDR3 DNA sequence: TGTGCCACCCGAGGGGACTCCTACGAGCAGTACTTC.

The CDR3 DNA reads as TGCAGTGCTAGACCTCCGGGACAGGGGTACGAGCAGTACTTC. As protein: CSARPPGQGYEQYF. The chain couples TRBV20-1 to TRBJ2-5; 10 bases map to TRBD1. The DNA matches TRBJ2-7 better at its end, which makes the J call doubtful. The CDR3 contains 14 residues. Germline V gene sequence: CDR1 DFQATT, CDR2 SNEGSKA (reference sequence).

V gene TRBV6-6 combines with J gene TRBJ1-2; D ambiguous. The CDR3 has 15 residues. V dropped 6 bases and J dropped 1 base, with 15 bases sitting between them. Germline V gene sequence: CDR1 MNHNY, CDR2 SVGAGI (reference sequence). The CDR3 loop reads CASSLLNPVNYGYTF. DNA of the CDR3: TGTGCCAGCAGCCTCCTTAACCCGGTTAACTATGGCTACACCTTC.

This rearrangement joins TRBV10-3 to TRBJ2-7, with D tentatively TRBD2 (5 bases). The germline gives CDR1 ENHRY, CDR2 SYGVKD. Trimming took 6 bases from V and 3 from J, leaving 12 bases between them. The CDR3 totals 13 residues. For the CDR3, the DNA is TGTGCCATCAGCTTCGGACGGGGCTACGAGCAGTACTTC. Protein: CAISFGRGYEQYF.

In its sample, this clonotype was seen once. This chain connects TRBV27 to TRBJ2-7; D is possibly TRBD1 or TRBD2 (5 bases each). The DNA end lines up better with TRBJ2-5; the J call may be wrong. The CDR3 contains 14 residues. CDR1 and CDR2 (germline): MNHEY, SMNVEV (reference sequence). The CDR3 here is CASSLRDEAETQYF. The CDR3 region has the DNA TGTGCCAGCAGTCTCCGGGACGAGGCGGAGACCCAGTACTTC.

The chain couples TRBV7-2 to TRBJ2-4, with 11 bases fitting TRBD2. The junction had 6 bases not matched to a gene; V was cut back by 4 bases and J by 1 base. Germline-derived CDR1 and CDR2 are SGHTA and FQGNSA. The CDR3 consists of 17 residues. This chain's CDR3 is CASSSTSGRDAKNIQYF. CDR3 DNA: TGTGCCAGCAGCTCAACTAGCGGGAGAGATGCCAAAAACATTCAGTACTTC. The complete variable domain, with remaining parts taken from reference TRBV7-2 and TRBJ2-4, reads GAGVSQSPSNKVTEKGKDVELRCDPISGHTALYWYRQSLGQGLEFLIYFQGNSAPDKSGLPSDRFSAERTGGSVSTLTIQRTQQEDSAVYLCASSSTSGRDAKNIQYFGAGTRLSVL.

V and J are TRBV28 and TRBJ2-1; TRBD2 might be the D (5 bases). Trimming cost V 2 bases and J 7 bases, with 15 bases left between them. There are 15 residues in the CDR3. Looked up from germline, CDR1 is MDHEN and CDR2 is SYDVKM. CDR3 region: CASSLEGVGKNEQFF. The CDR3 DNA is TGTGCCAGCAGTTTAGAGGGAGTGGGGAAGAATGAGCAGTTCTTC.